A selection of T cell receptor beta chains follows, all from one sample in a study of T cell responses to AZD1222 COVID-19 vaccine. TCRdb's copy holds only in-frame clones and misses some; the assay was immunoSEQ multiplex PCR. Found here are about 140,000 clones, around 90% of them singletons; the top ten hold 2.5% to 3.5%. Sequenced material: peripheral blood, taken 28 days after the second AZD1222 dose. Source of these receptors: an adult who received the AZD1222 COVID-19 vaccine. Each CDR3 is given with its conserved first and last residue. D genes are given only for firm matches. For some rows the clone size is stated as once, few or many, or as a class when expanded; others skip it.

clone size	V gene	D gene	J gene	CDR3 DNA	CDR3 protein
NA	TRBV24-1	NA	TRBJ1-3	TGTGCCACCCAGGATACTGGAAACACCATATATTTT	CATQDTGNTIYF
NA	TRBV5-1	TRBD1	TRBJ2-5	TGCGCCAGCAGCTTGACGTCGACAGGGGCAATAGAGACCCAGTACTTC	CASSLTSTGAIETQYF
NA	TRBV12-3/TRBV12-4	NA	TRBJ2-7	TGTGCCAGCAGTTTAGTCAGGGCCGAGCAGTACTTC	CASSLVRAEQYF
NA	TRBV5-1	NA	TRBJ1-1	TGCGCCAGCAGCATGGGGGCAACGGAGGCTTTCTTT	CASSMGATEAFF
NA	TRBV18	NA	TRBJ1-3	TGTGCCAGCTCACCAGACAGGCTCGGTAACACCATATATTTT	CASSPDRLGNTIYF
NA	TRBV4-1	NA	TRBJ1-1	TGCGCCAGCAGCCATTCAATAGTTACGGGATCTGAAGCTTTCTTT	CASSHSIVTGSEAFF
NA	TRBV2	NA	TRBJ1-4	TGTGCCAGCAGTGCGAGACCGCGAGCGGAAAAACTGTTTTTT	CASSARPRAEKLFF
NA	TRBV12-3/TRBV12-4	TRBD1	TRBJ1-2	TGTGCCAGCAGTCCTACAGGGGCCTATGGCTACACCTTC	CASSPTGAYGYTF
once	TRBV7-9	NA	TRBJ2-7	TGTGCCAGCAGCCCCGACTACGAGCAGTACTTC	CASSPDYEQYF
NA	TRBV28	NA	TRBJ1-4	TGTGCCAGCAGACGGAGGGGGGGTGAAAAACTGTTTTTT	CASRRRGGEKLFF
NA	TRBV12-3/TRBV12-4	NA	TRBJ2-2	TGTGCCAGCAGTTTAGGTGACACCGGGGAGCTGTTTTTT	CASSLGDTGELFF
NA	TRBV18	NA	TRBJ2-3	TGTGCCAGCTCTCCCCGGGTAGATACGCAGTATTTT	CASSPRVDTQYF
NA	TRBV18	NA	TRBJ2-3	TGTGCCAGCTCACCAGGAGCCCGGTGGGGGAAGTTTGGAGATACGCAGTATTTT	CASSPGARWGKFGDTQYF
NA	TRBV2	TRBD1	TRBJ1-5	TGTGCCACAAGGCGGGACAGGGAAAGCAATCAGCCCCAGCATTTT	CATRRDRESNQPQHF
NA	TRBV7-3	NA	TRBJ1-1	TGTGCCAGCAGCTCAGGAGGATCCCTTGGGGGCACTGAAGCTTTCTTT	CASSSGGSLGGTEAFF
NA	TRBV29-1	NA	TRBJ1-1	TGCAGCGTTGGAGGAGGGAGGACTGAAGCTTTCTTT	CSVGGGRTEAFF
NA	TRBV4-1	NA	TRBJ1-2	TGCGCCAGCAGCCAAGCCATCCTATTTAACTATGGCTACACCTTC	CASSQAILFNYGYTF
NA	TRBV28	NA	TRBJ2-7	TGTGCCAGCAGTCCGACCTTGGGGGTTTCCTACGAGCAGTACTTC	CASSPTLGVSYEQYF
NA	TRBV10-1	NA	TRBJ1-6	TGCGCCAGCAGCGGGACTCAAAGCTCACCCCTCCACTTT	CASSGTQSSPLHF
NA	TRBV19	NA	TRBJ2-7	TGTGCCAGTAGTAGAGGCTACGAGCAGTACTTC	CASSRGYEQYF
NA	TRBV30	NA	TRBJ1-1	TGTGCCTGGGCCGCCGGGGGCGCTGAAGCTTTCTTT	CAWAAGGAEAFF
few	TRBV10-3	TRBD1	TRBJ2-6	TGTGCCATCAGTGAGTCAGGGACAGGGGTGACTGGGGCCAACGTCCTGACTTTC	CAISESGTGVTGANVLTF
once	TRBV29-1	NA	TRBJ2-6	TGCAGCGTGACTGGGGCCAACGTCCTGACTTTC	CSVTGANVLTF
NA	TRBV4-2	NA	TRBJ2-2	TGTGCCAGCAGCCAAAGGTCCGACGTTAGCGGGGAGCTGTTTTTT	CASSQRSDVSGELFF
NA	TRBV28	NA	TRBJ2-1	TGTGCCAGCAGGGATGAACGAGGAATAGTTGAGCAGTTCTTC	CASRDERGIVEQFF